This T cell receptor (beta chain) was captured in a study of long-term antiretroviral therapy in people with HIV. Points from the study as a whole: Clones that had undergone expansion before ART prevailed in the repertoire throughout all time points.

As to this clone: Its cognate antigen is unknown.

Version v3.0 of the immunoSEQ assay ran at survey level. Measured with immunoSEQ multiplex PCR; TCRdb has only the in-frame clones, and not every one. The sample holds 25,000 to 35,000 clones, about 90% seen once. Germline V CDR1 and CDR2: MNHEY, SVGAGI. The CDR3 sequence is 15 residues long. The V gene lost 3 bases and the J gene lost 1 base, with 12 bases spanning the gap. The receptor comes from a man in his forties or fifties with HIV. The input for sequencing was unsorted PBMCs, taken 2 years after starting antiretroviral therapy. J is TRBJ1-1 and V is TRBV6-5, with a tentative D call TRBD1 (5 bases). CDR3 loop: CASSYPGLTNTEAFF. The CDR3 DNA reads as TGTGCCAGCAGTTATCCGGGACTGACGAACACTGAAGCTTTCTTT.